This TCR beta chain was identified during a study of T cells after yellow fever vaccination. Study findings and constraints: Highly abundant clonotypes carried over from the bulk population could end up in FACS-sorted repertoires as contaminants. It was a weaker secondary response, yet one that peaked faster, at day 5 versus 15. Once the booster was given, most primary-vaccination clones reappeared, at around 95% for CD4 and more than 85% for CD8.

TCRdb independently ran MiXCR on the 5' RACE reads; one entry per CDR3 protein. The sample contains roughly 170,000 distinct CDR3 sequences, around 8.5% of which appear only once. This clonotype was picked up a small number of times. The antigen remains unidentified. Trimming removed 2 bases at V and 0 bases at J, with 12 bases between. This CDR3 has 16 amino acids. Germline loops: CDR1 MNHNY, CDR2 SVGAGI (reference sequence). V and J are TRBV6-6 and TRBJ2-3, with D perhaps TRBD2 (5 bases). This receptor was identified in a man between 18 and 35 years old who received the YFV17D yellow fever vaccine. The sequencing used CD8+ T cells sorted from PBMCs, collected 45 days after the yellow fever booster vaccination. The CDR3 here is CASSYMGLASTDTQYF. The CDR3 region has the DNA TGTGCCAGCAGTTACATGGGTCTAGCTAGCACAGATACGCAGTATTTT.